These 14 T cell receptor beta chains came from one sample sequenced in a study of T cells in localized non-small cell lung cancer. Measured with immunoSEQ multiplex PCR; TCRdb has only the in-frame clones, and not every one. The data contain about 1,700 clones, just under 30% of them singletons. The specimen was normal lung tissue next to the tumor, collected before any cancer treatment. The receptors come from a male donor at least 60 years old with stage II squamous cell lung carcinoma.

The V gene is TRBV19, the J gene TRBJ2-6; D ambiguous. Trimming left V 5 bases short and J 9 bases short, with 5 bases between. Per the germline V gene, CDR1 is LNHDA and CDR2 is SQIVND (reference sequence). The CDR3 runs to 11 residues. CDR3 residues: CASSALNVLTF. The CDR3 DNA follows: TGTGCCAGTAGTGCCCTCAACGTCCTGACTTTC.

This clone was observed a few times. The chain carries TRBV11-3 and TRBJ2-5; 9 bases fit TRBD2. The CDR3 is made up of 15 amino acids. Trimming cost V 5 bases and J 5 bases; bases outside gene matches: 9. The germline gives CDR1 SGHNT, CDR2 YENEEA. The CDR3 nucleotides are TGTGCCAGCAGCCCGTTAGCGGGAGAGCCTGAGACCCAGTACTTC. Amino acids: CASSPLAGEPETQYF.

The chain has TRBV6-8 and TRBJ1-2, with D maybe TRBD1 (5 bases). The CDR3 is made up of 12 amino acids. V shed 8 bases and J shed 8 bases, with 15 bases lying between them. CDR1 is MNHGY and CDR2 is SAAAGT in the germline V gene. The CDR3: CASADPRGGYTF. The CDR3, as DNA: TGTGCCAGCGCCGACCCGAGGGGAGGCTACACCTTC.

To note about this clone: The DNA is omitted, as the CDR3 cannot be located on it reliably, and the CDR3 follows TCRdb's listing. V gene TRBV6-8 combines with J gene TRBJ1-5; the table assigns TRBD1, which was not confirmed against the DNA. The CDR3 contains 17 residues when both ends are counted. CDR1 and CDR2 (germline): MNHGY, SAAAGT. CDR3 region: CASNFGAGDRGIQPQHF.

This clone was observed a few times. The chain joins TRBV5-1 to TRBJ2-2; no definite D call. Trimming removed 4 bases from V and 6 bases from J, with 16 bases in between. CDR1 and CDR2 from the germline V gene are SGHRS and YFSETQ. The CDR3 loop spans 15 amino acids. The CDR3 loop reads CASSQDTEYAGELFF. In DNA, the CDR3 is TGCGCCAGCAGCCAAGACACGGAGTACGCCGGGGAGCTGTTTTTT.

This clone has just a few counts. The chain uses TRBV11-3 and TRBJ2-1, with a weak D call TRBD1 (6 bases). The germline V and J ends were trimmed by 4 bases and 3 bases, with 10 bases remaining between them. Germline V gives CDR1 SGHNT, CDR2 YENEEA. The CDR3 runs 14 residues. The CDR3 region is CASSSGQNYNEQFF. CDR3 in DNA: TGTGCCAGCAGCTCTGGACAGAACTACAATGAGCAGTTCTTC.

Sample share makes this clone large. This rearrangement joins TRBV29-1 to TRBJ1-4; D unclear. Trimming stripped 6 bases from V and 0 bases from J, with 5 bases between. The V gene's germline CDR1 is SQVTM and CDR2 ANQGSEA. CDR3 length: 12 residues. The DNA for the CDR3 is TGCAGCGTCGCAGCAACTAATGAAAAACTGTTTTTT. This translates into CSVAATNEKLFF.

The chain recombines TRBV11-3 with TRBJ2-3; TRBD2 matches 11 bases. V gave up 4 bases and J gave up 3 bases; unmatched junction bases: 6. From germline, CDR1 is SGHNT and CDR2 YENEEA. CDR3 length: 16 residues. DNA for the CDR3: TGTGCCAGCAGCTCCCCACTAGCGGGAGTAACAGATACGCAGTATTTT. Amino acid sequence: CASSSPLAGVTDTQYF.

This clone appeared a few times. The J gene is TRBJ2-2, the V gene TRBV6-1, with no clear D. The CDR3 spans 18 residues. V was shortened by 6 bases and J by 0 bases, with 20 bases between the two germline ends. CDR1 is MNHNS and CDR2 is SASEGT in the germline V gene. CDR3 nucleotide sequence: TGTGCCAGCAGCGAATGGCCCCCGGTGGCAGCGAACACCGGGGAGCTGTTTTTT. Its translation is CASSEWPPVAANTGELFF.

Only a few counts were recorded for this clone. The chain combines TRBV11-3 with TRBJ1-1; D gene ambiguous. The CDR3 consists of 17 residues. Per the germline V gene, CDR1 is SGHNT and CDR2 is YENEEA. V lost 0 bases, J lost 0 bases, and 14 bases lay in between. CDR3 region: CASSLEPPGSLNTEAFF. The CDR3 coding sequence is TGTGCCAGCAGCTTAGAACCACCCGGATCTTTGAACACTGAAGCTTTCTTT.

The chain couples TRBV9 to TRBJ1-5; 9 bases are shared with TRBD1. There are 12 residues in the CDR3. Germline CDR1 is SGDLS and CDR2 is YYNGEE. V was pared by 5 bases and J by 13 bases, with 7 bases of the junction left unmatched. The CDR3 DNA reads as TGTGCCAGCAGTGAACGACAGGGGGGACAGCATTTT. Translated: CASSERQGGQHF.

This clone has just a few counts. The V call is TRBV6-8, the J call TRBJ1-1; D is undetermined. The V gene's germline CDR1 is MNHGY and CDR2 SAAAGT. Deletions cut 5 bases from V and 3 bases from J, with 10 bases between. This CDR3 has 13 amino acids. This CDR3 is CASSRISDTEAFF. The CDR3 DNA is TGTGCCAGCAGTCGAATCTCTGACACTGAAGCTTTCTTT.

This clone was counted a few times. The chain couples TRBV10-3 to TRBJ1-1; unclear D gene. Germline loops: CDR1 ENHRY, CDR2 SYGVKD. CDR3 length: 13 amino acids. The germline V and J ends were trimmed by 1 base and 5 bases, with 8 bases remaining between them. In nucleotides, the CDR3 is TGTGCCATCAGTGAGTTGGGATCTACTGAAGCTTTCTTT. This sequence encodes CAISELGSTEAFF.

The chain joins TRBV6-8 to TRBJ1-2, with 7 bases identical to TRBD1. There are 13 residues in the CDR3. Germline V gene data show CDR1 as MNHGY and CDR2 as SAAAGT. J lost 7 bases, V lost 10 bases, and 12 bases had no gene match. In nucleotides, the CDR3 is TGTGCCACCGCTCCGACAGGGAGTCGTGGCTACACCTTC. It specifies CATAPTGSRGYTF.